A selection of T cell receptor beta chains follows, all from one sample in a study of cytomegalovirus exposure and HLA in healthy donors. Assay: immunoSEQ multiplex PCR; the TCRdb copy retains only in-frame clones and omits some. This table holds about 240,000 clones, around 85% found once. The specimen was PBMCs. Source of these receptors: a woman aged 25 to 39 in good health and CMV-seropositive. Both conserved end residues are part of each CDR3. The D gene is left open where the match is weak. Not every row has a clone size; where given, it reads once, few, many or a size class.

>TRBV18|NA|NA|TRBJ2-7
TGTGCCAGCTCACCACAACAGTACGAGCAGTACTTC
CASSPQQYEQYF
>TRBV30|once|NA|TRBJ1-2
TGTGCCTGGATGAAGGGGAACTATGGCTACACCTTC
CAWMKGNYGYTF
>TRBV5-1|NA|NA|TRBJ2-5
TGCGCCAGCAGCTTGTCACAGGGTGTGACCCAGTACTTC
CASSLSQGVTQYF
>TRBV7-9|NA|TRBD1|TRBJ1-5
TGTGCCAGCAGCTTAGCCTGGGGACAGGGGATTGGTCAGCCCCAGCATTTT
CASSLAWGQGIGQPQHF
>TRBV18|few|NA|TRBJ2-7
TGTGCCAGCTCACCACCGGGCAGGGGCCACGAGCAGTACTTC
CASSPPGRGHEQYF
>TRBV5-4|NA|NA|TRBJ1-1
TGTGCCAGCAGCCACTGGAACACTGAAGCTTTCTTT
CASSHWNTEAFF
>TRBV6-6|NA|TRBD1|TRBJ2-4
TGTGCCAGCAGTTATTCGGACAGGGCCAAAAACATTCAGTACTTC
CASSYSDRAKNIQYF
>TRBV5-1|NA|NA|TRBJ1-4
TGCGCCAGCAGCTCCCCTCGAGCAACTAATGAAAAACTGTTTTTT
CASSSPRATNEKLFF
>TRBV11-3|NA|TRBD2|TRBJ2-7
TGTGCCAGCAGCTCCTTAGCGGGAGGGACTAACTCCTACGAGCAGTACTTC
CASSSLAGGTNSYEQYF
>TRBV7-8|NA|NA|TRBJ1-2
TGTGCCAGCAGCTCGTTCAGCTATGGCTACACCTTC
CASSSFSYGYTF
>TRBV5-1|NA|TRBD2|TRBJ2-5
TGCGCCAGCAGCTTGGCCGGACTAGCGGGGACGGGAGAGACCCAGTACTTC
CASSLAGLAGTGETQYF
>TRBV25-1|NA|TRBD1|TRBJ2-3
TGTGCCAGCAGTGAATACCAGGGGGCGCTTGGCACAGATACGCAGTATTTT
CASSEYQGALGTDTQYF
>TRBV19|NA|TRBD1|TRBJ1-2
TGTGCCAGTAGTATCGACAGGGTTTCACGGGGCTACACCTTC
CASSIDRVSRGYTF
>TRBV5-1|NA|NA|TRBJ1-1
TGCGCCAGCAGCTTGTTTCTCGGCACTGAAGCTTTCTTT
CASSLFLGTEAFF
>TRBV5-1|NA|TRBD1|TRBJ2-7
TGCGCCAGCAGATCGACAGGGGGCAACGAGCAGTACTTC
CASRSTGGNEQYF
>TRBV5-1|NA|NA|TRBJ2-7
TGCGCCAGCAGCTTGGACAGGGTCTACGAGCAGTACTTC
CASSLDRVYEQYF
>TRBV6-5|NA|NA|TRBJ1-3
TGTGCCAGCAGTTACGGAGACCCTGGTCTTCGAAACACCATATATTTT
CASSYGDPGLRNTIYF
>TRBV7-3|NA|NA|TRBJ2-2
TGTGCCAGCAGGCCCCCCGGGGGAGAGAGGACCGGGGAGCTGTTTTTT
CASRPPGGERTGELFF
>TRBV11-3|NA|NA|TRBJ1-1
TGTGCCAGCAGCTTAGATCTAGAGGGCTTGAACACTGAAGCTTTCTTT
CASSLDLEGLNTEAFF
>TRBV7-9|NA|NA|TRBJ2-7
TGTGCCAGCAGCACCGGGACACGGAGCTCCTACGAGCAGTACTTC
CASSTGTRSSYEQYF
>TRBV18|NA|NA|TRBJ1-4
TGTGCCAGCTCAGAGGTCTCCAGGGGTGAAAAACTGTTTTTT
CASSEVSRGEKLFF
>TRBV4-2|NA|TRBD2|TRBJ2-7
TGTGCCAGCAGCCAATCGCGGGAGGGATATTACGAGCAGTACTTC
CASSQSREGYYEQYF
>TRBV5-1|once|NA|TRBJ2-7
TGCGCCAGCAGCTTAGGACAGCCGAGCTACGAGCAGTACTTC
CASSLGQPSYEQYF
>TRBV27|once|TRBD1|TRBJ2-7
TGTGCCAGCCGGGACAGGGTTGGGTACGAGCAGTACTTC
CASRDRVGYEQYF
>TRBV19|NA|TRBD1|TRBJ2-7
TGTGCCAGTAGTTGGACAGGTGGCTACGAGCAGTACTTC
CASSWTGGYEQYF
>TRBV28|NA|TRBD1|TRBJ2-7
TGTGCCAGCATGGGACAGGGCCCCTACGAGCAGTACTTC
CASMGQGPYEQYF
>TRBV5-1|NA|NA|TRBJ1-1
TGCGCCAGCAGAGGGGAGGGGGTGAACACTGAAGCTTTCTTT
CASRGEGVNTEAFF
>TRBV10-3|NA|NA|TRBJ2-1
TGTGCCATCAGTGAAACCCTAATAACGGGGAGCAATGAGCAGTTCTTC
CAISETLITGSNEQFF
>TRBV2|NA|TRBD1|TRBJ2-4
TGTGCCAGCAGTGTCTGGACAGGGCTGGCCATTCAGTACTTC
CASSVWTGLAIQYF
>TRBV10-1|NA|NA|TRBJ2-3
TGCGCCAGCAGTGATGGCAGAGATACGCAGTATTTT
CASSDGRDTQYF
>TRBV4-2|NA|TRBD2|TRBJ2-7
TGTGCCAGCAGCCAAGATCTGACTAGCGGGGGAGTCGAGCAGTACTTC
CASSQDLTSGGVEQYF
>TRBV15|NA|NA|TRBJ2-3
TGTGCCACCAGCAGAGACCGAGATACGCAGTATTTT
CATSRDRDTQYF
>TRBV11-1|once|TRBD2|TRBJ2-3
TGTGCCAGCAGCTTAGACAGCGGGGGGGGCACAGATACGCAGTATTTT
CASSLDSGGGTDTQYF
>TRBV20-1|NA|NA|TRBJ2-1
TGCAGTGCTAGCGAGGACTCCAAGCAGTTCTTC
CSASEDSKQFF
>TRBV29-1|NA|NA|TRBJ2-7
TGCTCAGGGGAGAGAAACTACGAGCAGTACTTC
CSGERNYEQYF
>TRBV9|NA|NA|TRBJ1-1
TGTGCCAGCAGCGTAGGTGTGACTTACACTGAAGCTTTCTTT
CASSVGVTYTEAFF
>TRBV27|NA|TRBD1|TRBJ1-2
TGTGCCAGCAGCTGGGACAGGGCCACCTATGGCTACGCCTTC
CASSWDRATYGYAF
>TRBV18|NA|TRBD2|TRBJ2-3
TGTGCCAGCTCACCAGGGACTAGCGGCTACACAGATACGCAGTATTTT
CASSPGTSGYTDTQYF
>TRBV5-4|NA|NA|TRBJ1-2
TGTGCCAGCAGCTTGTCCCTGACAACCAACTATGGCTACACCTTC
CASSLSLTTNYGYTF
>TRBV11-2|NA|NA|TRBJ2-3
TGTGCCAGCAGCTCTTTTGGGGGGGCGGATACGCAGTATTTT
CASSSFGGADTQYF
>TRBV6-4|NA|TRBD2|TRBJ2-2
TGTGCCAGCAGTGAATCCCTAGCGGGAGGTACCGGGGAGCTGTTTTTT
CASSESLAGGTGELFF